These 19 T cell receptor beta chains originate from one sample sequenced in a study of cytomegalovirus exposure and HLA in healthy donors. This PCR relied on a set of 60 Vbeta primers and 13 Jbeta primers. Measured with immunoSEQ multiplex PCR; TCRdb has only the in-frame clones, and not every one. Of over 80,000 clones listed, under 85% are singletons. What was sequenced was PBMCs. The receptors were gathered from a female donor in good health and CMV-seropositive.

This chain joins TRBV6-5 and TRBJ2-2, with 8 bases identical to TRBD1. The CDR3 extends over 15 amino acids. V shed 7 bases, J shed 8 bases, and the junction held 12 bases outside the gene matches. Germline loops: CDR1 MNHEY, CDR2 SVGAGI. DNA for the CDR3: TGTGCCAGCAACCCAAGGACAGGGCCATTTGGGGAGCTGTTTTTT. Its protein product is CASNPRTGPFGELFF.

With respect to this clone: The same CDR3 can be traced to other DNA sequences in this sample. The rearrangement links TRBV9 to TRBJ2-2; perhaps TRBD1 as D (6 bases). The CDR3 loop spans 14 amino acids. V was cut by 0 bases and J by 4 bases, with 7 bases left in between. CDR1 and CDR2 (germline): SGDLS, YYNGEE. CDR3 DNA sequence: TGTGCCAGCAGCGTAGGAGGGGGCACCGGGGAGCTGTTTTTT. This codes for CASSVGGGTGELFF. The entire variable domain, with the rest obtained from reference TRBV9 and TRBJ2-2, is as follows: DSGVTQTPKHLITATGQRVTLRCSPRSGDLSVYWYQQSLDQGLQFLIQYYNGEERAKGNILERFSAQQFPDLHSELNLSSLELGDSALYFCASSVGGGTGELFFGEGSRLTVL.

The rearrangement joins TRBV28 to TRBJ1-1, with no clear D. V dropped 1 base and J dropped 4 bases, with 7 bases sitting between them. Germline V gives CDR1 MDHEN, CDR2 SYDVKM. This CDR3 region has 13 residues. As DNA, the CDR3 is TGTGCCAGCAGTTTATCCGAGGGCACTGAAGCTTTCTTT. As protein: CASSLSEGTEAFF.

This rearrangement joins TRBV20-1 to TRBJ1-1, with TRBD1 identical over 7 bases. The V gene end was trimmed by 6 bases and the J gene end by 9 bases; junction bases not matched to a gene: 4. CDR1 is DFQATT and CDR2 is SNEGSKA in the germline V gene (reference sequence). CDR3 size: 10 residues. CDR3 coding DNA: TGCAGTGCCGGGGGACAGAAAGCTTTCTTT. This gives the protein CSAGGQKAFF.

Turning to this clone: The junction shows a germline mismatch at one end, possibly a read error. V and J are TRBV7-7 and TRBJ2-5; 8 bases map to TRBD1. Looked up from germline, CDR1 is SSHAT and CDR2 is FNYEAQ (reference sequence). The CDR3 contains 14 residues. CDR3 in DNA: TGTGCTAGCAGCCCGACAGGGGTTGGGGAGACCCAGTACTTC. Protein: CASSPTGVGETQYF. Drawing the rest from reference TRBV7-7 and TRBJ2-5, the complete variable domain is GAGVSQSPRYKVTKRGQDVTLRCDPISSHATLYWYQQALGQGPEFLTYFNYEAQPDKSGLPSDRFSAERPEGSISTLTIQRTEQRDSAMYRCASSPTGVGETQYFGPGTRLLVL.

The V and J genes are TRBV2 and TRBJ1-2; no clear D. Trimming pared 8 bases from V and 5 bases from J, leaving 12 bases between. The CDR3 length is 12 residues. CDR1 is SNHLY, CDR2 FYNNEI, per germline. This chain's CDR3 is CASAPPVYGYTF. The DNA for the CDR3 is TGTGCCAGCGCCCCCCCAGTGTATGGCTACACCTTC.

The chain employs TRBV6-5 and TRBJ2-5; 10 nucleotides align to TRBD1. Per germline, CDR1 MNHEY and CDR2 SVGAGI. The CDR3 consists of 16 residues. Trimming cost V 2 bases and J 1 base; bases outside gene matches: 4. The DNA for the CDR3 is TGTGCCAGCAGTTACGGGGGACAGGGGACCCAAGAGACCCAGTACTTC. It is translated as CASSYGGQGTQETQYF.

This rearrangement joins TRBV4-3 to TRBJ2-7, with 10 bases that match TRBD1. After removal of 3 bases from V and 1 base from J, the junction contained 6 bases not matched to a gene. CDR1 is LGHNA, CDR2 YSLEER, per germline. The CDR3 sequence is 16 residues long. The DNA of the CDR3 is TGCGCCAGCAGCCAGAGAGGGACAGGGGCGTCCTACGAGCAGTACTTC. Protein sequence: CASSQRGTGASYEQYF.

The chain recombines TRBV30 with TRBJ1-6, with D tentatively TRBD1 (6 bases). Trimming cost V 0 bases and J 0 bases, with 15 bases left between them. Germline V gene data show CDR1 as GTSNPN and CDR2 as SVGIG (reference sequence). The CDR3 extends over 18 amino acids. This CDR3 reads CAWSVPGHLSSYNSPLHF. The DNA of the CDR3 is TGTGCCTGGAGTGTACCGGGACACCTGAGCTCCTATAATTCACCCCTCCACTTT.

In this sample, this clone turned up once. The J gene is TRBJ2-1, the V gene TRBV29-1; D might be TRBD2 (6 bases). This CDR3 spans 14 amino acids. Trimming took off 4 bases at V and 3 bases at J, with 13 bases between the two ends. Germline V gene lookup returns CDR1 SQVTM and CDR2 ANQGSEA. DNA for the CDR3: TGCAGCGTTGCTGGAACGGGGGACTACAATGAGCAGTTCTTC. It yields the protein CSVAGTGDYNEQFF.

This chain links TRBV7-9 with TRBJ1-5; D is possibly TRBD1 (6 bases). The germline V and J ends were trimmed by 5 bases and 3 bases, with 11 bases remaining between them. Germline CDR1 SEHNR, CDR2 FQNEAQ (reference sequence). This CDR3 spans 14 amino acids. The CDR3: CASSLDSYNQPQHF. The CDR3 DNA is TGTGCCAGCAGCCTGGACAGTTACAATCAGCCCCAGCATTTT. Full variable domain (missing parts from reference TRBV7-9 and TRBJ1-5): DTGVSQNPRHKITKRGQNVTFRCDPISEHNRLYWYRQTLGQGPEFLTYFQNEAQLEKSRLLSDRFSAERPKGSFSTLEIQRTEQGDSAMYLCASSLDSYNQPQHFGDGTRLSIL.

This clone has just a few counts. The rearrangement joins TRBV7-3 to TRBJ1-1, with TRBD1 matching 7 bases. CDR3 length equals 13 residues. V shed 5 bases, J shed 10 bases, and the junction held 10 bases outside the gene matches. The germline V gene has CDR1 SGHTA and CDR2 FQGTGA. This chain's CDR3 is CASSLREGGTAFF. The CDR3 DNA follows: TGTGCCAGCAGCCTTCGGGAAGGGGGCACAGCTTTCTTT.

DNA of the CDR3: TGTGCCTGGAGTCTGGGGCTAAGGGCCTCTGGGGCCAACGTCCTGACTTTC. Its protein product is CAWSLGLRASGANVLTF. V and J are TRBV30 and TRBJ2-6; a weak D match, TRBD1 (5 bases). Trimming removed 2 bases at V and 0 bases at J, with 14 bases between. The germline V gene encodes CDR1 GTSNPN and CDR2 SVGIG (reference sequence). The CDR3 runs 17 residues.

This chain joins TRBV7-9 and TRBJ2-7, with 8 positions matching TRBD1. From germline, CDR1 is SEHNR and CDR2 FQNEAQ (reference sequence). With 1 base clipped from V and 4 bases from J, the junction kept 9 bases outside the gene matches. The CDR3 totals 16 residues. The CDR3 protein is CASSLVIGQGEYEQYF. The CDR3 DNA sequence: TGTGCCAGCAGCTTAGTGATAGGACAGGGAGAATACGAGCAGTACTTC.

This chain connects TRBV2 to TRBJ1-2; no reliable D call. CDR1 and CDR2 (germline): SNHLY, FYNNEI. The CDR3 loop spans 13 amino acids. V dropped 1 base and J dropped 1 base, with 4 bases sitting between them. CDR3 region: CASSEGSNYGYTF. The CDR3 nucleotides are TGTGCCAGCAGTGAAGGCAGTAACTATGGCTACACCTTC.

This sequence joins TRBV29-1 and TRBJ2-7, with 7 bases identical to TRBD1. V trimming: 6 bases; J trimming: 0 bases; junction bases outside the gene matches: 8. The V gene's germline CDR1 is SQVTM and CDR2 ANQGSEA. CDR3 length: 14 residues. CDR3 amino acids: CSVGPGQSSYEQYF. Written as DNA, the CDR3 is TGCAGCGTGGGACCGGGACAGAGCTCCTACGAGCAGTACTTC.

The CDR3 loop reads CASSTQATNEKLFF. For the CDR3, the DNA is TGCGCCAGCAGCACACAGGCAACTAATGAAAAACTGTTTTTT. The V gene is TRBV5-1, the J gene TRBJ1-4, with D possibly TRBD1 on 5 matching bases. Trimming shortened V by 4 bases and J by 0 bases, and 7 bases separated the two germline ends. The CDR3 extends over 14 amino acids. Germline V CDR1 and CDR2: SGHRS, YFSETQ.

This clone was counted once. CDR3 nucleotide sequence: TGCGCCAGCAGCCAAGTATGGGGCTTCCAAGAGACCCAGTACTTC. It yields the protein CASSQVWGFQETQYF. This chain uses TRBV4-3 with TRBJ2-5; a possible D gene is TRBD1 (5 bases). Germline V lookup: CDR1 LGHNA, CDR2 YSLEER. This CDR3 spans 15 amino acids. Trimming shortened V by 1 base and J by 1 base, and 10 bases separated the two germline ends.

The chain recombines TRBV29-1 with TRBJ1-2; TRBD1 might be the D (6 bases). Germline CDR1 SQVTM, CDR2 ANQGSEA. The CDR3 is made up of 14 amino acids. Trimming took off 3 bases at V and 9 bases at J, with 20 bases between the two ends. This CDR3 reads CSVENSYRGGSYTF. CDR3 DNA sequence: TGCAGCGTTGAGAATTCGTACCGAGGGGGAAGCTACACCTTC.